This T cell receptor (beta chain) derives from a study of blood T cell repertoires in COVID-19. Study context: Some COVID-19 samples were acute and others convalescent; all came from the United States, Italy and Spain. T cells, B-cell-depleted T cells, or PBMCs provided the cDNA or gDNA that served as material.

This clone is a singleton in its sample. Authors' analysis steps: Amplifying reference gene primers gave estimates of nucleated cell counts. Some clones are missing from TCRdb's copy, which holds only in-frame ones; the method was immunoSEQ multiplex PCR. D and trimming come from the DNA, and the V and J calls and clone size come from that table. The data show about 73,000 clones, with about four fifths seen just once and 28% held by the top ten. There are 14 residues in the CDR3. Germline V lookup: CDR1 SGHTA, CDR2 FQGNSA. V was clipped by 3 bases and J by 3 bases, with 10 bases between them. The clonotype was recovered from a human donor in a cohort sampled during active COVID-19. The sample was peripheral blood. The chain carries TRBV7-2 and TRBJ2-3; D gene uncertain. The CDR3 loop reads CASSFRSRTDTQYF. DNA for the CDR3: TGTGCCAGCAGCTTCCGGAGTAGGACAGATACGCAGTATTTT.